The 15 T cell receptor beta chains in this list originate from one sample, sequenced in a study of CD8+ T cells in alopecia areata. Treatment of the sample: oral pan-JAK inhibitor, 5-10 mg twice daily. Extracted RNA was reverse transcribed into cDNA, the sequencing template. The data were produced by immunoSEQ multiplex PCR, yet TCRdb's version contains in-frame clones alone and is incomplete. The sample consists of about 120,000 clones, about 50% of them appearing once. The sample here was CD4+ T cells sorted from blood, taken at week 4, from a patient treated with tofacitinib. All receptors come from a human donor with alopecia areata.

This clone was observed a few times. The V call is TRBV2, the J call TRBJ2-3; 8 positions match TRBD1. With 8 bases clipped from V and 3 bases from J, the junction kept 7 bases outside the gene matches. CDR1 and CDR2 (germline): SNHLY, FYNNEI. This CDR3 has 14 amino acids. The CDR3 is CASVRDRRTDTQYF. CDR3 in DNA: TGTGCCAGCGTCCGGGACAGGAGGACAGATACGCAGTATTTT.

The chain carries TRBV5-4 and TRBJ2-5, with 8 bases that match TRBD2. Germline loops: CDR1 SGHNT, CDR2 YYREEE (reference sequence). V lost 4 bases to trimming and J lost 1 base; unmatched junction nucleotides: 0. CDR3 size: 13 residues. The CDR3 nucleotides read TGTGCCAGCAGCCGGGGGGGCCAAGAGACCCAGTACTTC. This encodes CASSRGGQETQYF.

This chain uses TRBV29-1 with TRBJ2-7, with no clear D. Deletions cut 7 bases from V and 3 bases from J, with 13 bases between. The CDR3 is 12 residues long. Per the germline V gene, CDR1 is SQVTM and CDR2 is ANQGSEA. The CDR3 DNA reads TGCAGCGCCGTGTCGTCCGGCTACGAGCAGTACTTC. Its protein product is CSAVSSGYEQYF.

The chain links TRBV6-5 to TRBJ2-7, with TRBD2 matching over 13 bases. Germline V gives CDR1 MNHEY, CDR2 SVGAGI. The CDR3 spans 15 residues. V trimming: 6 bases; J trimming: 3 bases; junction bases outside the gene matches: 5. CDR3 protein: CASSKGTSGDYEQYF. CDR3 nucleotide sequence: TGTGCCAGCAGCAAAGGGACTAGCGGGGACTACGAGCAGTACTTC.

This clone has a handful of counts. The chain carries TRBV19 and TRBJ2-7; a weak D match, TRBD2 (5 bases). CDR1 is LNHDA and CDR2 is SQIVND in the germline V gene (reference sequence). The CDR3 extends over 13 amino acids. V was cut by 3 bases and J by 3 bases, with 9 bases left in between. CDR3 coding DNA: TGTGCCAGTAGTATCGGGATCCTCTACGAGCAGTACTTC. The encoded protein is CASSIGILYEQYF.

The chain recombines TRBV10-3 with TRBJ2-1, with 8 bases that match TRBD2. Germline CDR1 ENHRY, CDR2 SYGVKD. The V segment lost 6 bases and the J segment 4 bases; nucleotides outside the gene matches: 8. CDR3 length equals 15 residues. The CDR3 here is CAISRAGETYNEQFF. CDR3 DNA sequence: TGTGCCATCAGCCGAGCGGGGGAGACGTACAATGAGCAGTTCTTC.

This rearrangement joins TRBV7-8 to TRBJ2-1; D gene ambiguous. Germline-derived CDR1 and CDR2 are SGHVS and FQNEAQ. CDR3 size: 14 residues. V dropped 3 bases and J dropped 7 bases, with 13 bases sitting between them. CDR3 sequence reads: CASSLERISNEQFF. CDR3 in DNA: TGTGCCAGCAGCTTGGAGCGTATATCTAATGAGCAGTTCTTC.

The gene calls are TRBV5-1 and TRBJ1-1, with D uncertain. The germline V and J ends were trimmed by 0 bases and 11 bases, with 17 bases remaining between them. The germline V gene has CDR1 SGHRS and CDR2 YFSETQ. This CDR3 region has 14 residues. The CDR3 spells CASSLGEVESRAFF. The CDR3 nucleotides read TGCGCCAGCAGCTTGGGGGAGGTCGAGTCACGGGCTTTCTTT.

The J gene is TRBJ1-1, the V gene TRBV29-1; D call uncertain. Deletions cut 5 bases from V and 0 bases from J, with 13 bases between. Germline CDR1 and CDR2: SQVTM and ANQGSEA. CDR3 length: 14 amino acids. In DNA, the CDR3 is TGCAGCGTTTCCAAAGGGCAGATGAACACTGAAGCTTTCTTT. Protein sequence: CSVSKGQMNTEAFF.

To note about this clone: The same CDR3 also results from other DNA sequences found in this sample. The V call is TRBV4-1, the J call TRBJ1-5; D is possibly TRBD1 (5 bases). The CDR3 sequence is 16 residues long. In germline, CDR1 is MGHRA, CDR2 YSYEKL. V gave up 0 bases and J gave up 4 bases, with 13 bases separating them. The CDR3 region is CASSQDGGLGNQPQHF. The CDR3 DNA reads TGCGCCAGCAGCCAAGATGGGGGACTGGGAAATCAGCCCCAGCATTTT.

The rearrangement joins TRBV5-1 to TRBJ2-1; weak D call: TRBD2 (6 bases). Trimming removed 4 bases from V and 5 bases from J, with 19 bases in between. The CDR3 contains 16 residues. From germline, CDR1 is SGHRS and CDR2 YFSETQ. This chain's CDR3 is CASSTRRANLHNEQFF. The CDR3 DNA sequence: TGCGCCAGCAGCACAAGGAGGGCCAACCTTCACAATGAGCAGTTCTTC.

This clone has a single count. The chain links TRBV30 to TRBJ2-5; 9 bases line up with TRBD2. The CDR3 covers 13 residues. The germline gives CDR1 GTSNPN, CDR2 SVGIG (reference sequence). With 5 bases clipped from V and 5 bases from J, the junction kept 6 bases outside the gene matches. DNA of the CDR3: TGTGCCTGGTCGGGACTAGCAGGGGAGACCCAGTACTTC. Protein sequence: CAWSGLAGETQYF.

This clone has only a few counts. This chain links TRBV7-2 with TRBJ2-6, with D unresolved. This CDR3 region has 15 residues. V gave up 1 base and J gave up 0 bases, with 4 bases separating them. Germline V gene sequence: CDR1 SGHTA, CDR2 FQGNSA. The CDR3 is CASSLGLSGANVLTF. In DNA form, the CDR3 reads TGTGCCAGCAGCTTAGGCCTCTCTGGGGCCAACGTCCTGACTTTC.

The rearrangement uses TRBV29-1 and TRBJ2-6; D unresolved. The germline V and J ends were trimmed by 3 bases and 0 bases, with 6 bases remaining between them. In germline, CDR1 is SQVTM, CDR2 ANQGSEA. This CDR3 spans 14 amino acids. CDR3 bases: TGCAGCGTTGATGGGGACTCTGGGGCCAACGTCCTGACTTTC. Translating gives CSVDGDSGANVLTF.

This clone was detected a few times. V gene TRBV2 combines with J gene TRBJ1-1; perhaps TRBD1 as D (6 bases). The CDR3 is 13 amino acids. With 2 bases removed from V and 8 bases from J, the gap between germline ends came to 12 bases. Germline-derived CDR1 and CDR2 are SNHLY and FYNNEI. The CDR3 DNA reads as TGTGCCAGCAGTGAATACAGGGACCTCGAAGCTTTCTTT. It specifies CASSEYRDLEAFF.